Detailed here is one T cell receptor beta chain. The target antigen is unknown. These data come from a study of cytomegalovirus exposure and HLA in healthy donors. PCR involved 60 Vbeta and 13 Jbeta primers. As handled by the study authors: About 9.9 million shared chains were among around 80 million unique TCR beta chains counted in a later analysis. Here immunoSEQ multiplex PCR was the method, and the copy in TCRdb shows in-frame clones only, minus some. The V and J calls and clone size come from that table; D and trimming were worked out from the DNA. The table includes around 160,000 clones, about 75% detected once. Whole-study results and caveats: In a later analysis, CMV-associated beta chains were mostly HLA-associated, it appeared. The authors considered a cluster of highly shared sequence variants likely to be a sequencing artifact. The study designated 150 or so TCR beta chains cytomegalovirus-associated.

This clonotype originated in a woman aged 40 to 50 in good health and CMV-seropositive. The sample was PBMCs.

The CDR3 nucleotides are TGTGCCAGCAGCTTCAGACAGGGCTACAATGAGCAGTTCTTC. This codes for CASSFRQGYNEQFF. The gene calls are TRBV5-4 and TRBJ2-1, with 7 bases fitting TRBD1. V shed 2 bases and J 3 bases; nucleotides not matched to a gene: 2. This CDR3 is 14 amino acids long. The V gene's germline CDR1 is SGHNT and CDR2 YYREEE (reference sequence). The full variable domain, with the rest looked up from reference TRBV5-4 and TRBJ2-1, is ETGVTQSPTHLIKTRGQQVTLRCSSQSGHNTVSWYQQALGQGPQFIFQYYREEENGRGNFPPRFSGLQFPNYSSELNVNALELDDSALYLCASSFRQGYNEQFFGPGTRLTVL.